The entry below gives a single T cell receptor beta chain sequence along with its context. Its antigen is not identified. Every patient was affected by relapse after autologous stem cell transplantation, while exposure to brentuximab vedotin was not uniform. This sample stems from a study of PD-1 blockade in classical Hodgkin lymphoma. Study information: Patients had nivolumab dosed at 3 mg/kg, delivered intravenously every 2 weeks. The study, taken as a whole, reports: Significantly greater TCR diversity emerged by C4D1 in CD4+ cells but not CD8+ cells.

V shed 6 bases and J shed 2 bases, with 5 bases lying between them. The length of the CDR3 is 13 residues. Germline loops: CDR1 MDHEN, CDR2 SYDVKM. TCRdb's copy holds only in-frame clones and misses some; the assay was immunoSEQ multiplex PCR. The repertoire includes some 93,000 clones, approximately 92% of them detected once, and about 2.5% sits in the top ten. This clonotype was sampled from a human donor with classical Hodgkin lymphoma. The input for sequencing was peripheral blood mononuclear cells (PBMCs), taken at baseline. The chain has TRBV28 and TRBJ2-6; D is uncertain. CDR3 protein: CASRTPGANVLTF. CDR3 bases: TGTGCCAGCAGGACGCCTGGGGCCAACGTCCTGACTTTC.